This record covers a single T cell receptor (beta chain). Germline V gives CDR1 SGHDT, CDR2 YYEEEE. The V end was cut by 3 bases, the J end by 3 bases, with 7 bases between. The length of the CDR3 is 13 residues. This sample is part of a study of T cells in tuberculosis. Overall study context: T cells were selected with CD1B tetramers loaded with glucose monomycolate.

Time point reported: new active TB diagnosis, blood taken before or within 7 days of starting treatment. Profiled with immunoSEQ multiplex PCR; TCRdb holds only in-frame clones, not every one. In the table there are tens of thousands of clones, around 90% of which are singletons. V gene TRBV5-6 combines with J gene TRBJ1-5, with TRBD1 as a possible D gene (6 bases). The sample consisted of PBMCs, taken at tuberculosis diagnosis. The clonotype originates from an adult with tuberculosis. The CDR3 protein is CASSSGHNQPQHF. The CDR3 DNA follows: TGTGCCAGCAGCTCGGGACACAATCAGCCCCAGCATTTT.